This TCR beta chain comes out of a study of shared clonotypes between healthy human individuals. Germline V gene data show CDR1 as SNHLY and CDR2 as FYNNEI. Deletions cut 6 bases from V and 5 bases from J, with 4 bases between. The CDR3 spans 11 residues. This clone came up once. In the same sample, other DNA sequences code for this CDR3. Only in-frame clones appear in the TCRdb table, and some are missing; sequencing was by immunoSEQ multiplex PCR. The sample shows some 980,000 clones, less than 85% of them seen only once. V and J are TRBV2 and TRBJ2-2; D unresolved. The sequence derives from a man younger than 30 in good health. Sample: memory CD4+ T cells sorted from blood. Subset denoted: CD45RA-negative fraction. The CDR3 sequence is CASRATGELFF. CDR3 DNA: TGTGCCAGCAGGGCTACCGGGGAGCTGTTTTTT.